This T cell receptor (beta chain) came from a study of blood T cell repertoires in COVID-19. The CDR3 is 13 amino acids. J lost 0 bases, V lost 6 bases, and 2 bases had no gene match. Profiled with immunoSEQ multiplex PCR; TCRdb holds only in-frame clones, not every one. The data show approximately 92,000 clones, around three quarters seen once. The chain is built from TRBV12-3 or TRBV12-4 and TRBJ2-7, with 7 bases fitting TRBD2. This receptor was identified in a man aged 50 or older who had recovered from COVID-19. The sample taken for sequencing was peripheral blood. CDR3 sequence reads: CASRPSGSYEQYF. For the CDR3, the DNA is TGTGCCAGCAGGCCTAGCGGCTCCTACGAGCAGTACTTC.